These 16 T cell receptor beta chains originate from one sample sequenced in a study of early T cells in non-severe SARS-CoV-2 infection. Each CDR3 protein gets one entry after TCRdb re-called the 5' RACE reads with MiXCR. The table lists tens of thousands of distinct CDR3 sequences, approximately 5.5% of them singletons, with approximately 3.5% in the top ten. The sequencing sample was made of whole blood. The source of these receptors is an adult who was a healthcare worker with PCR-confirmed SARS-CoV-2 infection or an uninfected control (not recorded which).

This clonotype was counted many times. J is TRBJ1-5 and V is TRBV27, with 8 bases that match TRBD1. The CDR3 loop spans 14 amino acids. Germline V gene lookup returns CDR1 MNHEY and CDR2 SMNVEV (reference sequence). V gave up 6 bases and J gave up 3 bases; unmatched junction bases: 4. CDR3 bases: TGTGCCAGCAGCTTCCAGGGGGCCAATCAGCCCCAGCATTTT. It yields the protein CASSFQGANQPQHF.

This clonotype appeared many times. The chain employs TRBV12-3 or TRBV12-4 and TRBJ2-1; TRBD2 matches 11 bases. The J segment lost 8 bases and the V segment lost 3 bases, leaving 9 bases of the junction unmatched. The CDR3 is 16 residues long. For the CDR3, the DNA is TGTGCCAGCAGTTTGGGTACTAGCGGGAGAGAATATGAGCAGTTCTTC. Its protein product is CASSLGTSGREYEQFF.

This clonotype has ten or more counts. The chain combines TRBV20-1 with TRBJ2-1; D gene unclear. CDR3 length: 11 amino acids. Germline loops: CDR1 DFQATT, CDR2 SNEGSKA (reference sequence). V was cut by 1 base and J by 9 bases, with 7 bases left in between. The CDR3 DNA is TGCAGTGCTAGAGCGGGTAGTGAGCAGTTCTTC. This encodes CSARAGSEQFF.

This clonotype was observed many times. The chain carries TRBV27 and TRBJ2-5; D might be TRBD2 (6 bases). From germline, CDR1 is MNHEY and CDR2 SMNVEV (reference sequence). Deletions cut 5 bases from V and 5 bases from J, with 18 bases between. The CDR3 covers 15 residues. The CDR3 reads CASSPGGGYGETQYF. CDR3 in DNA: TGTGCCAGCAGTCCTGGCGGAGGGTACGGGGAGACCCAGTACTTC.

This clonotype appeared many times. The chain uses TRBV21-1 and TRBJ2-3; the table's D gene call, TRBD1, was not cross checked with the DNA. TRBV21-1 constitutes a pseudogene. This CDR3 is built from 13 residues. Here the CDR3 reads CASRFVSGDAQYF. CDR3 in DNA: TGTGCCAGCCGGTTCGTGTCGGGGGACGCGCAGTATTTT.

A few counts support this clonotype. This chain joins TRBV28 and TRBJ1-5; D unclear. From germline, CDR1 is MDHEN and CDR2 SYDVKM. V dropped 7 bases and J dropped 1 base, with 8 bases sitting between them. The CDR3 is made up of 13 amino acids. CDR3 in amino acids: CASNPSSNQPQHF. CDR3 DNA sequence: TGTGCCAGCAACCCATCCAGCAATCAGCCCCAGCATTTT.

By its share, this clonotype is medium-sized (0.01 to 0.1%). The J gene is TRBJ2-4, the V gene TRBV6-2 or TRBV6-3; D gene unclear. Germline CDR1 is MNHEY and CDR2 is SVGEGT. V lost 6 bases, J lost 0 bases, and 9 bases lay in between. The CDR3 has 14 amino acids. The CDR3 bases are TGTGCCAGCAGACCTACGATAGCCAAAAACATTCAGTACTTC. Its translation is CASRPTIAKNIQYF.

This clonotype was counted ten times or more. V gene TRBV7-2 combines with J gene TRBJ2-7, with 7 positions matching TRBD2. V dropped 5 bases and J dropped 3; count of bases not matched to a gene: 10. Germline-derived CDR1 and CDR2 are SGHTA and FQGNSA. The CDR3 sequence is 15 residues long. The CDR3 sequence is CASSPQRESFYEQYF. The DNA of the CDR3 is TGTGCCAGCAGCCCCCAGCGGGAATCATTCTACGAGCAGTACTTC.

This clonotype has at least ten counts. V and J are TRBV28 and TRBJ2-2, with 7 bases lining up with TRBD1. With V trimmed by 3 bases and J by 5 bases, 15 bases remained unmatched. This CDR3 has 18 amino acids. Germline lookup yields CDR1 MDHEN and CDR2 SYDVKM. CDR3 coding DNA: TGTGCCAGCAGTTTTACGGGACCTTTCCGGGACAGAACCGGGGAGCTGTTTTTT. Translation gives CASSFTGPFRDRTGELFF.

This clonotype was counted many times. The chain employs TRBV28 and TRBJ1-1, with TRBD1 matching 7 bases. The CDR3 has 15 residues. The germline gives CDR1 MDHEN, CDR2 SYDVKM. After removal of 3 bases from V and 0 bases from J, the junction contained 4 bases not matched to a gene. CDR3 region: CASSFGTELNTEAFF. The DNA for the CDR3 is TGTGCCAGCAGTTTCGGGACAGAGCTGAACACTGAAGCTTTCTTT. Together with reference TRBV28 and TRBJ1-1, the CDR3 gives the full variable domain: DVKVTQSSRYLVKRTGEKVFLECVQDMDHENMFWYRQDPGLGLRLIYFSYDVKMKEKGDIPEGYSVSREKKERFSLILESASTNQTSMYLCASSFGTELNTEAFFGQGTRLTVV.

This clonotype was observed at least ten times. This chain joins TRBV7-8 and TRBJ2-1, with TRBD2 as a possible D gene (6 bases). Germline V gene sequence: CDR1 SGHVS, CDR2 FQNEAQ. V was trimmed by 3 bases and J by 5 bases, leaving 14 bases between them. The CDR3 is 15 residues long. The CDR3, as DNA: TGTGCCAGCAGCTTCGGAAGCGGAGGGCACAATGAGCAGTTCTTC. As protein: CASSFGSGGHNEQFF.

This clonotype was detected a few times. This chain uses TRBV5-1 with TRBJ1-5, with D hard to call. This CDR3 region has 15 residues. Per germline, CDR1 SGHRS and CDR2 YFSETQ. V dropped 3 bases and J dropped 5 bases, with 15 bases sitting between them. CDR3 in amino acids: CASSSDGLNYQPQHF. The CDR3, as DNA: TGCGCCAGCAGCTCCGACGGACTGAACTATCAGCCCCAGCATTTT.

This clonotype was seen repeatedly, ten times or more. This chain links TRBV6-2 or TRBV6-3 with TRBJ2-7, with 10 positions matching TRBD2. The trim removed 7 bases at V and 0 bases at J, leaving 9 bases unmatched. The CDR3 contains 16 residues. Germline CDR1 and CDR2: MNHEY and SVGEGT. CDR3 amino acids: CASTWAPSGSSYEQYF. CDR3 nucleotides: TGTGCCAGCACTTGGGCCCCTAGCGGGAGCTCCTACGAGCAGTACTTC.

This clonotype was detected many times. The chain joins TRBV11-2 to TRBJ2-3, with D unresolved. The germline V gene has CDR1 SGHAT and CDR2 FQNNGV. The ends were cut back, 4 bases at V and 2 bases at J, with 4 bases in the middle. There are 12 residues in the CDR3. CDR3 in amino acids: CASSSPTDTQYF. For the CDR3, the DNA is TGTGCCAGCAGCTCCCCCACAGATACGCAGTATTTT.

The sample holds many counts of this clonotype. The chain carries TRBV18 and TRBJ1-2; no clear D gene. This CDR3 contains 19 residues. Germline V gene lookup returns CDR1 KGHSH and CDR2 LQKENI. V was trimmed by 0 bases and J by 8 bases, leaving 28 bases between them. CDR3 sequence reads: CASSPPVLDVGRWGGGYTF. Written as DNA, the CDR3 is TGTGCCAGCTCACCACCGGTGCTAGATGTTGGGCGCTGGGGAGGAGGCTACACCTTC.

V is TRBV4-3 and J is TRBJ2-5; D ambiguous. Trimming left V 2 bases short and J 2 bases short, with 9 bases between. CDR3 length: 14 amino acids. The germline gives CDR1 LGHNA, CDR2 YSLEER. The CDR3: CASSQIEGQETQYF. The CDR3, as DNA: TGCGCCAGCAGCCAAATAGAAGGACAAGAGACCCAGTACTTC.